The entry that follows covers one T cell receptor (beta chain) sequence. At one end, the junction sequence differs from germline, possibly due to a read error. Unsorted bulk tissue of about 20-31 mg yielded co-extracted RNA and DNA. This entry comes from a study of tumor-infiltrating lymphocytes in primary liver carcinoma. TCR beta cDNA was prepared out of roughly 0.5 ug total RNA by means of a constant-region primer. Three nested multiplex PCR rounds, a slightly modified ARM-PCR, produced the libraries for TCR beta. TRBV1-TRBV30 forward primers paired with a C-beta reverse primer drove the first two PCR rounds, roughly 10 cycles each. In TCRdb, the multiplex PCR reads were re-called with MiXCR into one record per CDR3 protein. The table records 100,000 to 120,000 distinct CDR3 sequences, roughly 80% of them present only once. The CDR3 loop spans 12 amino acids. The germline CDR1 and CDR2 sequences are SQVTM and ANQGSEA.

The TCR was taken from a middle-aged man with primary liver carcinoma and hepatitis B virus infection. V is TRBV29-1 and J is TRBJ1-2, with a possible D match to TRBD1 (5 bases). Sequencing input: liver tumor tissue from sampling region 3. Subset reported: tumor region T3, left-lateral pole. This CDR3 reads CSVGATNYGYTF. The CDR3 DNA reads as TGCAGTGTTGGGGCGACTAACTATGGCTACACCTTC.